These 29 T cell receptor beta chains were all obtained from the same sample, sequenced in a study of CD8 T cells in ankylosing spondylitis. General study findings and limits: Characteristic, it appeared, of ankylosing spondylitis blood was a TCR beta motif of roughly eight highly homologous variants.

TCRdb re-analysed the 5' RACE reads in MiXCR, keeping a single row per CDR3 protein. The sample includes 350,000 to 450,000 distinct CDR3 sequences, roughly 27% of them seen just once. Their antigens remain unidentified. Sequencing input: blood, either unsorted or a sorted T cell fraction (not recorded which). The receptors were gathered from a male donor with ankylosing spondylitis.

V gene TRBV12-3 or TRBV12-4 combines with J gene TRBJ2-1; TRBD2 aligns across 7 bases. The CDR3 runs to 10 residues. V was clipped by 6 bases and J by 15 bases; unmatched bases: 5. In DNA, the CDR3 is TGTGCCAGCAGCAAGACTAGCCTGTTCTTC. This gives the protein CASSKTSLFF.

This clonotype was found a few times. The genes are TRBV5-1 and TRBJ2-5; possible D gene TRBD1, 6 bases. V was cut by 4 bases and J by 5 bases, with 18 bases left in between. CDR1 and CDR2 (germline): SGHRS, YFSETQ. The CDR3 is 15 amino acids. The CDR3 sequence is CASSLGTRGQETQYF. The CDR3 nucleotides read TGCGCCAGCAGCCTAGGGACACGGGGTCAGGAGACCCAGTACTTC. The full variable domain, in which reference TRBV5-1 and TRBJ2-5 provide the parts outside the CDR3, is KAGVTQTPRYLIKTRGQQVTLSCSPISGHRSVSWYQQTPGQGLQFLFEYFSETQRNKGNFPGRFSGRQFSNSRSEMNVSTLELGDSALYLCASSLGTRGQETQYFGPGTRLLVL.

The V and J genes are TRBV4-1 and TRBJ2-3; D ambiguous. V lost 0 bases, J lost 1 base, and 14 bases lay in between. The CDR3 extends over 17 amino acids. Germline V gene sequence: CDR1 MGHRA, CDR2 YSYEKL. The CDR3 nucleotides are TGCGCCAGCAGCCAAGATTTTCCGGACCCGGGCACAGATACGCAGTATTTT. This gives the protein CASSQDFPDPGTDTQYF.

This sequence joins TRBV7-2 and TRBJ2-5; D is undetermined. The germline CDR1 and CDR2 sequences are SGHTA and FQGNSA. Between the trimmed V and J ends, which lost 0 bases and 1 base, there was a span of 12 bases. CDR3 length equals 16 residues. For the CDR3, the DNA is TGTGCCAGCAGCTTAGCGCTTGCTATGGGCCAAGAGACCCAGTACTTC. It specifies CASSLALAMGQETQYF.

The chain has TRBV2 and TRBJ2-1; tentatively, D is TRBD1 (5 bases). V was shortened by 6 bases and J by 8 bases, with 11 bases between the two germline ends. Per germline, CDR1 SNHLY and CDR2 FYNNEI. The CDR3 contains 12 residues. CDR3 DNA sequence: TGTGCCAGCAGGGACAATTGGGATGAGCAGTTCTTC. Translating gives CASRDNWDEQFF.

The rearrangement uses TRBV9 and TRBJ2-5; TRBD2 matches at 8 bases. The CDR3 sequence is 13 residues long. Looked up from germline, CDR1 is SGDLS and CDR2 is YYNGEE. V trimming: 6 bases; J trimming: 5 bases; junction bases outside the gene matches: 6. This CDR3 is CASKRAGVETQYF. The CDR3, as DNA: TGTGCCAGCAAAAGAGCGGGAGTCGAGACCCAGTACTTC.

In its sample, this clonotype was seen a few times. This chain uses TRBV6-2 or TRBV6-3 with TRBJ1-5; D might be TRBD1 (6 bases). Trimming removed 8 bases at V and 7 bases at J, with 15 bases between. The germline gives CDR1 MNHEY, CDR2 SVGEGT. The CDR3 consists of 13 residues. CDR3 bases: TGTGCCAGCCGACGCGGGGGCGGGCAGCCCCAGCATTTT. This gives the protein CASRRGGGQPQHF.

This clonotype was seen a handful of times. The chain employs TRBV6-1 and TRBJ2-5, with D perhaps being TRBD1 or TRBD2 (5 bases each). Germline V lookup: CDR1 MNHNS, CDR2 SASEGT. The V gene lost 6 bases and the J gene lost 4 bases, with 12 bases spanning the gap. This CDR3 comprises 13 residues. Here the CDR3 reads CASRSDGTETQYF. In DNA, the CDR3 is TGTGCCAGCAGATCCGACGGGACAGAGACCCAGTACTTC.

This clonotype was detected ten times or more. The chain has TRBV12-3 or TRBV12-4 and TRBJ1-2; maybe TRBD1 (5 bases). The CDR3 runs to 14 residues. V was cut by 5 bases and J by 0 bases, with 10 bases left in between. The CDR3 bases are TGTGCCAGCAGTCGACAGTCGACTAACTATGGCTACACCTTC. It encodes CASSRQSTNYGYTF.

The chain has TRBV12-3 or TRBV12-4 and TRBJ2-5; 10 bases match TRBD1. Unmatched junction bases numbered 9, after V lost 4 bases and J lost 4 bases. CDR3 length equals 16 residues. CDR3 sequence: CASSYGTGAQGETQYF. CDR3 nucleotides: TGTGCCAGCAGTTATGGGACAGGGGCGCAAGGAGAGACCCAGTACTTC.

This clonotype was seen only a few times. This chain joins TRBV24-1 and TRBJ2-5, with D possibly matching TRBD1 (6 bases). Germline CDR1 and CDR2: KGHDR and SFDVKD. The CDR3 is made up of 13 amino acids. The V gene lost 9 bases and the J gene lost 4 bases, with 14 bases spanning the gap. CDR3 region: CATSLGAGETQYF. Written as DNA, the CDR3 is TGTGCCACCTCTCTGGGGGCGGGAGAGACCCAGTACTTC.

This clonotype was counted between two and nine times. The rearrangement links TRBV20-1 to TRBJ2-2, with 9 bases identical to TRBD1. With 4 bases clipped from V and 7 bases from J, the junction kept 7 bases outside the gene matches. Germline V gene sequence: CDR1 DFQATT, CDR2 SNEGSKA (reference sequence). The CDR3 contains 14 residues. The CDR3 DNA follows: TGCAGTGCTATTCGACAGGGGGGAAACGGGGAGCTGTTTTTT. Amino acids: CSAIRQGGNGELFF.

This clonotype was observed a handful of times. The chain carries TRBV4-2 and TRBJ1-1; D gene ambiguous. The germline CDR1 and CDR2 sequences are LGHNA and YNFKEQ. The CDR3 consists of 12 residues. Deletions cut 2 bases from V and 7 bases from J, with 8 bases between. The chain's CDR3 is CASSQRGLEAFF. CDR3 sequence (DNA): TGTGCCAGCAGCCAACGCGGGCTTGAAGCTTTCTTT.

This clonotype was counted ten times or more. This chain links TRBV5-5 with TRBJ2-2; 7 bases align to TRBD2. The CDR3 sequence is 16 residues long. The V gene end was trimmed by 4 bases and the J gene end by 3 bases; junction bases not matched to a gene: 9. The V gene's germline CDR1 is SGHKS and CDR2 YYEKEE (reference sequence). CDR3 nucleotides: TGTGCCAGCAGCACCCGTGGGGGAGGGGACACCGGGGAGCTGTTTTTT. Its translation: CASSTRGGGDTGELFF.

This clonotype has a handful of counts. The genes are TRBV6-1 and TRBJ1-6; 8 nucleotides match TRBD1. Germline V lookup: CDR1 MNHNS, CDR2 SASEGT. V dropped 8 bases and J dropped 9; count of bases not matched to a gene: 12. The CDR3 runs to 15 residues. The DNA for the CDR3 is TGTGCCAGCGGGGGACAGGCTTACCACGGTTCACCCCTCCACTTT. Translation gives CASGGQAYHGSPLHF.

This clonotype showed up just a few times. The chain employs TRBV5-1 and TRBJ2-1, with a weak D call TRBD1 (7 bases). V shed 3 bases and J shed 9 bases, with 19 bases lying between them. This CDR3 has 15 amino acids. Germline values: CDR1 SGHRS, CDR2 YFSETQ. CDR3 nucleotides: TGCGCCAGCAGCTCCTCCTTGGAGGGGGCGGGTGAGCAGTTCTTC. Translated: CASSSSLEGAGEQFF. Full variable domain (missing parts from reference TRBV5-1 and TRBJ2-1): KAGVTQTPRYLIKTRGQQVTLSCSPISGHRSVSWYQQTPGQGLQFLFEYFSETQRNKGNFPGRFSGRQFSNSRSEMNVSTLELGDSALYLCASSSSLEGAGEQFFGPGTRLTVL.

The chain employs TRBV20-1 and TRBJ1-3, with unresolved D. Germline lookup yields CDR1 DFQATT and CDR2 SNEGSKA (reference sequence). This CDR3 has 13 residues. Trimming shortened V by 6 bases and J by 0 bases, and 9 bases separated the two germline ends. In DNA, the CDR3 is TGCAGTGCGTCCCCTAACTCTGGAAACACCATATATTTT. Translated, it gives CSASPNSGNTIYF.

This clonotype was recorded many times. The chain links TRBV20-1 to TRBJ2-5, with D perhaps TRBD2 (6 bases). Per the germline V gene, CDR1 is DFQATT and CDR2 is SNEGSKA (reference sequence). V lost 6 bases and J lost 5, with 22 bases in between. The length of the CDR3 is 15 residues. CDR3 protein: CSALRDSPEVETQYF. Here the CDR3 DNA reads TGCAGTGCCCTCCGGGACTCACCGGAGGTGGAGACCCAGTACTTC.

CDR3 coding DNA: TGTGCCAGCAGCCAAGCGGGAGGGCCGATAGATACGCAGTATTTT. Encoded protein: CASSQAGGPIDTQYF. The genes are TRBV3-1 and TRBJ2-3; 8 bases line up with TRBD2. The CDR3 runs to 15 residues. The ends lost 1 base at V and 5 bases at J; junction bases unmatched: 5. The V gene's germline CDR1 is LGHDT and CDR2 YNNKEL (reference sequence).

The V and J genes are TRBV12-3 or TRBV12-4 and TRBJ1-2; D remains unclear. This CDR3 is built from 14 residues. V was shortened by 4 bases and J by 2 bases, with 11 bases between the two germline ends. The CDR3 here is CASSSGVLNYGYTF. DNA for the CDR3: TGTGCCAGCAGTTCCGGTGTTCTGAACTATGGCTACACCTTC.

This rearrangement joins TRBV20-1 to TRBJ2-5; D is undetermined. The CDR3 runs to 11 residues. V dropped 4 bases and J dropped 5 bases, with 8 bases sitting between them. Germline V gene lookup returns CDR1 DFQATT and CDR2 SNEGSKA (reference sequence). CDR3 DNA: TGCAGTGCTATTTTTATGGAGACCCAGTACTTC. Translation: CSAIFMETQYF.

The CDR3 is CAITAQGEDNEQFF. CDR3 DNA sequence: TGTGCCATCACCGCCCAGGGGGAGGACAATGAGCAGTTCTTC. The gene calls are TRBV10-3 and TRBJ2-1, with D possibly matching TRBD1 (7 bases). The CDR3 has 14 amino acids. V was cut by 7 bases and J by 5 bases, with 15 bases left in between. In germline, CDR1 is ENHRY, CDR2 SYGVKD.

This sequence joins TRBV5-1 and TRBJ2-6; D unclear. Trimming shortened V by 4 bases and J by 2 bases, and 16 bases separated the two germline ends. Germline-derived CDR1 and CDR2 are SGHRS and YFSETQ. This CDR3 spans 17 amino acids. CDR3 region: CASSPSFLGTGANVLTF. The DNA of the CDR3 is TGCGCCAGCAGCCCTTCGTTTTTAGGGACTGGGGCCAACGTCCTGACTTTC.

The V and J genes are TRBV15 and TRBJ1-1; D uncertain. This CDR3 is 14 amino acids long. The V and J ends lost 0 bases and 1 base respectively, with 6 bases between them. The V gene's germline CDR1 is LNHNV and CDR2 YYDKDF (reference sequence). The CDR3 loop is CATSRERRNTEAFF. The CDR3 DNA reads as TGTGCCACCAGCAGAGAACGGAGGAACACTGAAGCTTTCTTT.

The rearrangement uses TRBV4-2 and TRBJ1-3; 8 nucleotides align to TRBD1. The CDR3 is made up of 14 amino acids. The germline V gene has CDR1 LGHNA and CDR2 YNFKEQ. Losses at the gene ends were 10 bases for V and 3 bases for J; bases not matched to a gene: 8. CDR3 residues: CATGQGGNGNTIYF. CDR3 nucleotides: TGTGCCACAGGACAGGGCGGTAATGGAAACACCATATATTTT.

This clonotype showed up just a few times. The genes are TRBV29-1 and TRBJ2-2, with D perhaps assigned TRBD1 or TRBD2 (6 bases each). V lost 4 bases to trimming and J lost 6 bases, with 15 bases between them. The germline gives CDR1 SQVTM, CDR2 ANQGSEA. This CDR3 is 14 amino acids long. The CDR3: CSVGGEGGAGELFF. For the CDR3, the DNA is TGCAGCGTTGGAGGCGAGGGGGGAGCCGGGGAGCTGTTTTTT.

This sequence joins TRBV7-9 and TRBJ2-3; 12 bases fit TRBD2. Germline V lookup: CDR1 SEHNR, CDR2 FQNEAQ (reference sequence). With 0 bases clipped from V and 6 bases from J, the junction kept 4 bases outside the gene matches. The CDR3 length is 16 residues. The CDR3 coding sequence is TGTGCCAGCAGCTTAGCGACTAGCGGGAGTATTGATACGCAGTATTTT. It is translated as CASSLATSGSIDTQYF.

This clonotype was recorded a few times. Here the CDR3 DNA reads TGTGCCAGCAGCTTAGCGGGGGATGGCAGGAAGGAGCATTTT. It is translated as CASSLAGDGRKEHF. The rearrangement links TRBV7-2 to TRBJ1-5; the D gene is possibly TRBD1 (5 bases). V was clipped by 0 bases and J by 14 bases, with 17 bases between them. The CDR3 covers 14 residues. Germline V gives CDR1 SGHTA, CDR2 FQGNSA. Filled out from reference TRBV7-2 and TRBJ1-5, the complete variable domain reads GAGVSQSPSNKVTEKGKDVELRCDPISGHTALYWYRQSLGQGLEFLIYFQGNSAPDKSGLPSDRFSAERTGGSVSTLTIQRTQQEDSAVYLCASSLAGDGRKEHFGDGTRLSIL.

CDR3: CASSQSGRYNEQFF. The CDR3 DNA follows: TGTGCCAGCAGCCAATCAGGGAGATACAATGAGCAGTTCTTC. This chain links TRBV16 with TRBJ2-1; possible D gene TRBD2, 5 bases. Trimming removed 0 bases at V and 4 bases at J, with 7 bases between. This CDR3 comprises 14 residues. CDR1 and CDR2 from the germline V gene are KGHSY and FQNENV.